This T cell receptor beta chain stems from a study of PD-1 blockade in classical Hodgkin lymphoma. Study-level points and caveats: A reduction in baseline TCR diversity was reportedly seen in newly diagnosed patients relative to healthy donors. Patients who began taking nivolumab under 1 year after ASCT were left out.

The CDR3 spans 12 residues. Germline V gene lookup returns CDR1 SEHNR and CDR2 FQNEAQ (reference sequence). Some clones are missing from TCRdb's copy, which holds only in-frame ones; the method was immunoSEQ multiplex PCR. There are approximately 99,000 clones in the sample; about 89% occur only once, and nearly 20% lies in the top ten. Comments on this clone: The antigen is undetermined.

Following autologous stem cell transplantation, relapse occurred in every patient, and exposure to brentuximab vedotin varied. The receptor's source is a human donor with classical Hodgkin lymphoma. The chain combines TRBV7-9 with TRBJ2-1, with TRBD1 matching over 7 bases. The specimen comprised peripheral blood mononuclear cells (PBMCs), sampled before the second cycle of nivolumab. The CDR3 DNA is TGTGGTGTGGGACAGCTAGGGAATGAGCAGTTCTTC. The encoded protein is CGVGQLGNEQFF.